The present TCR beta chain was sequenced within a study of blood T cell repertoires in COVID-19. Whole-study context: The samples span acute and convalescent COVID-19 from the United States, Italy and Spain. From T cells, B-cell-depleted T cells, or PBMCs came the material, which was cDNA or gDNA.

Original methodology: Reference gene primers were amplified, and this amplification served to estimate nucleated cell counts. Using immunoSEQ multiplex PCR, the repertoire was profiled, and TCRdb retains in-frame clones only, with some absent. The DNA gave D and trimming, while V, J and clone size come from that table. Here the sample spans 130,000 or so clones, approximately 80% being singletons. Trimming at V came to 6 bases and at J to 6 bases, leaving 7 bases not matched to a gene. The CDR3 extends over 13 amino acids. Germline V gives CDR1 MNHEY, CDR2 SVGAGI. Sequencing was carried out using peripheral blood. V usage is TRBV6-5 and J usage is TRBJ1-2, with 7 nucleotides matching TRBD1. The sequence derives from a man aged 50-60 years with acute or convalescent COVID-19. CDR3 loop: CASSRRTGDGYTF. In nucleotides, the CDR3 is TGTGCCAGCAGCCGCCGGACAGGAGATGGCTACACCTTC.